This T cell receptor beta chain was observed in a study of human CD8 memory T cell subsets. Germline CDR1 reads MNHEY; CDR2 reads SMNVEV (reference sequence). The CDR3 covers 14 residues. Libraries targeted TCR beta using 5' RACE with UMIs. TCRdb re-called the 5' RACE reads; one entry per CDR3 protein, DNA not given. The table lists fewer than 4,500 distinct CDR3 sequences. Sequencing input: CD8+ T cells from PBMCs. The rearrangement joins TRBV27 to TRBJ2-7; lacking DNA, the TRBD1 call made by TCRdb goes unchecked. The receptor was derived from a human donor in good health. This CDR3 reads CASSLIAGGDEQYF.